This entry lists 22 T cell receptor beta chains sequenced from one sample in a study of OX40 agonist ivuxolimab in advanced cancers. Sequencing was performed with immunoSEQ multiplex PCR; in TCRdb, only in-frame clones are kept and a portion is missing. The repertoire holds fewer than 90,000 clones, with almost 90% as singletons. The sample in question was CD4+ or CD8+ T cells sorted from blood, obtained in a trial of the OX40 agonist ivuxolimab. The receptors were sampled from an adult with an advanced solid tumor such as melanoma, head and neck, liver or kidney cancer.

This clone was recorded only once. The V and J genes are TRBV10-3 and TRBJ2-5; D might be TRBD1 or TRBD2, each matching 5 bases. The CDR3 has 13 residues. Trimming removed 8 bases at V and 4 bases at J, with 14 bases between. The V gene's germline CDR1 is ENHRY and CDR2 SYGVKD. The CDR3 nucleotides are TGTGCCATCGAGGCAGGGAGAGGAGAGACCCAGTACTTC. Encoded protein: CAIEAGRGETQYF.

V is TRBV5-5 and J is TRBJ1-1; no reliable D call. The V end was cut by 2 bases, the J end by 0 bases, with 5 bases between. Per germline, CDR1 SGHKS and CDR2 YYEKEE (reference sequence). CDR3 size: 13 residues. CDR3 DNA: TGTGCCAGCAGCTTAGGAATGAACACTGAAGCTTTCTTT. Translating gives CASSLGMNTEAFF.

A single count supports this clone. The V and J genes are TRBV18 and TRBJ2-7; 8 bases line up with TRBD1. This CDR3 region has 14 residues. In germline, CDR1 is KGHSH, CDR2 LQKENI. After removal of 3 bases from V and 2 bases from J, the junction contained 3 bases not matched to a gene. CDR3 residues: CASSPAQGAYEQYF. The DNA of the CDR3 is TGTGCCAGCTCACCGGCACAGGGGGCCTACGAGCAGTACTTC.

DNA of the CDR3: TGTGCCAGCAGGCCAGGGGGGACTAGTGTCACCGGGGAGCTGTTTTTT. Its translation is CASRPGGTSVTGELFF. The gene calls are TRBV7-2 and TRBJ2-2; TRBD2 is a possible D gene (8 bases). The CDR3 runs 16 residues. V was cut by 6 bases and J by 4 bases, with 18 bases left in between. Germline V gene lookup returns CDR1 SGHTA and CDR2 FQGNSA.

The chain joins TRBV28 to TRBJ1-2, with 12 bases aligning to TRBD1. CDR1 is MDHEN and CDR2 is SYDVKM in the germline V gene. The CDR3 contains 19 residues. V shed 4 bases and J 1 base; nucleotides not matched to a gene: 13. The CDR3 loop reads CASSYGGTGGAVGNYGYTF. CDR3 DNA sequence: TGTGCCAGCAGTTATGGGGGGACAGGGGGCGCCGTCGGTAACTATGGCTACACCTTC.

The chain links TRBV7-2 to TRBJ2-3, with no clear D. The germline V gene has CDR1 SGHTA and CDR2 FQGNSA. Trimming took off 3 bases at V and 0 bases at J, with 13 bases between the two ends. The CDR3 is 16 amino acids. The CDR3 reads CASSFLPPTSTDTQYF. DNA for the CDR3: TGTGCCAGCAGCTTTTTACCTCCAACTAGCACAGATACGCAGTATTTT.

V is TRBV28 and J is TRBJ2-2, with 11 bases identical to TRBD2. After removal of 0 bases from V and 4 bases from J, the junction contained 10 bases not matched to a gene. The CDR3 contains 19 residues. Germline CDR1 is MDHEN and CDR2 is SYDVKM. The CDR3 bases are TGTGCCAGCAGTTTATGGGGGACTAGCGGCCTTAGGAGCACCGGGGAGCTGTTTTTT. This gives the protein CASSLWGTSGLRSTGELFF.

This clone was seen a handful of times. CDR3 sequence reads: CASSFAGNSNQPQHF. CDR3 in DNA: TGTGCCAGCAGCTTTGCGGGGAATAGCAATCAGCCCCAGCATTTT. The V gene is TRBV7-2, the J gene TRBJ1-5; D ambiguous. The germline V gene encodes CDR1 SGHTA and CDR2 FQGNSA. V lost 3 bases and J 0 bases, leaving 9 bases between the germline ends. This CDR3 region has 15 residues.

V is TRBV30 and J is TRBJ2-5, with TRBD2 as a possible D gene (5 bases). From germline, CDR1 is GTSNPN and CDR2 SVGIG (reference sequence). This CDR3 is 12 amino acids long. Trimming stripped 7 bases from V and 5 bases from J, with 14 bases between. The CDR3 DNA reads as TGTGCCTCGAGGGTAGCTGGGGAGACCCAGTACTTC. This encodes CASRVAGETQYF.

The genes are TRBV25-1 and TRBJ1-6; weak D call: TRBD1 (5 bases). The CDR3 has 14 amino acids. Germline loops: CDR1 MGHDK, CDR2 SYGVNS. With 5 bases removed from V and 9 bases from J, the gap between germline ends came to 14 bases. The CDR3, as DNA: TGTGCCAGCAGTCCCCCTGGGGGTTTTTCACCCCTCCACTTT. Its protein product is CASSPPGGFSPLHF.

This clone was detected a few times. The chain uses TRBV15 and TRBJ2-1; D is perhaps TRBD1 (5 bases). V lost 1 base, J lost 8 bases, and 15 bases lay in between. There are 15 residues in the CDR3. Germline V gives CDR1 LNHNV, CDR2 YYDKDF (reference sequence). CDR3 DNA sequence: TGTGCCACCAGCAGAGCCCAGTTTAACAGGCATGAGCAGTTCTTC. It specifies CATSRAQFNRHEQFF.

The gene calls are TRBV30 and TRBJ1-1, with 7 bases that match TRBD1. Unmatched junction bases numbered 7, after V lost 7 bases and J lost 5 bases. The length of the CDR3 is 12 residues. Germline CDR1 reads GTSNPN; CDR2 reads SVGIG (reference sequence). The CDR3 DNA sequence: TGTGCCTCCATGACAGGGCTGACTGAAGCTTTCTTT. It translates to CASMTGLTEAFF. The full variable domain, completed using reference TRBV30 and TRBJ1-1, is SQTIHQWPATLVQPVGSPLSLECTVEGTSNPNLYWYRQAAGRGLQLLFYSVGIGQISSEVPQNLSASRPQDRQFILSSKKLLLSDSGFYLCASMTGLTEAFFGQGTRLTVV.

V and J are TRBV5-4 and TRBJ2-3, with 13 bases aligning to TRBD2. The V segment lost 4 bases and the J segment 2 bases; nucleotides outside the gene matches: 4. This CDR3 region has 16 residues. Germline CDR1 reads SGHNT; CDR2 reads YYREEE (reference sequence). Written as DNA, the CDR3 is TGTGCCAGCAGCACGGGACTAGCGGGATTCACAGATACGCAGTATTTT. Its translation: CASSTGLAGFTDTQYF.

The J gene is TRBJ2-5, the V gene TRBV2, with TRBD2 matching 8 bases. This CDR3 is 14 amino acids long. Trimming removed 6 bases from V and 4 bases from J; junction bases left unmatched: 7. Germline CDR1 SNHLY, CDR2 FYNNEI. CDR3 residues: CASRVAGLPETQYF. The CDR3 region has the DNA TGTGCCAGCAGAGTAGCGGGACTTCCAGAGACCCAGTACTTC.

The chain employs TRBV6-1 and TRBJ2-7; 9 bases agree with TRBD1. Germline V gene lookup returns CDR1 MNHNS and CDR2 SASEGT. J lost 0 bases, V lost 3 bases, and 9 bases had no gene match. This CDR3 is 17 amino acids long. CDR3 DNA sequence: TGTGCCAGCAGTGAGACTGCTGGGACAGGGAGCTCCTACGAGCAGTACTTC. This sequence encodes CASSETAGTGSSYEQYF.

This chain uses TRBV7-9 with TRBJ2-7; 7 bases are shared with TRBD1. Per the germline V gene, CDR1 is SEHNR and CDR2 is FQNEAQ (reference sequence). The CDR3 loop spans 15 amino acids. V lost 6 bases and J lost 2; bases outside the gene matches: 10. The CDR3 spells CASSPLGQKTYEQYF. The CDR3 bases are TGTGCCAGCAGTCCTTTGGGACAGAAGACCTACGAGCAGTACTTC.

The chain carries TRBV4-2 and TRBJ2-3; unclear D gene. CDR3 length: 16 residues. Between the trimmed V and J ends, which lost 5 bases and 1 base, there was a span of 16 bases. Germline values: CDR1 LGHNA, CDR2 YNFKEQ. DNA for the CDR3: TGTGCCAGCAGCTCTGGCAGGAATCAGGGCACAGATACGCAGTATTTT. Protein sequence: CASSSGRNQGTDTQYF.

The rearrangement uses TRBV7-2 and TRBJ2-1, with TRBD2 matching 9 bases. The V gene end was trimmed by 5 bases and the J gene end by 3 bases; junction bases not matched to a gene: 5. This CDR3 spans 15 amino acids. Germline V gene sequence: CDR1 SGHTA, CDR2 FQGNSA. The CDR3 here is CASSPPSGIYNEQFF. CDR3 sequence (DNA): TGTGCCAGCAGCCCCCCTAGCGGGATCTACAATGAGCAGTTCTTC.

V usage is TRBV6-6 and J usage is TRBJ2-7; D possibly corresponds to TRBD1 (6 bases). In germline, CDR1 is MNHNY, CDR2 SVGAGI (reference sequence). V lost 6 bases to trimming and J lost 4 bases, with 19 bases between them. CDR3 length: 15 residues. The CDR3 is CASSDNSGGDYEQYF. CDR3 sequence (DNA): TGTGCCAGCAGCGATAATTCTGGGGGCGATTACGAGCAGTACTTC.

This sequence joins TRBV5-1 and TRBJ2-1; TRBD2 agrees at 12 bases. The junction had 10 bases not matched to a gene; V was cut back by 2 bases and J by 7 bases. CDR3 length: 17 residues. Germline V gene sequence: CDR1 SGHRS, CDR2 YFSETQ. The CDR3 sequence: CASSFGLAGGPKNEQFF. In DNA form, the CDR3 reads TGCGCCAGCAGCTTTGGTCTAGCGGGAGGGCCGAAGAATGAGCAGTTCTTC. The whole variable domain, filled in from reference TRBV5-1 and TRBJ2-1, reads KAGVTQTPRYLIKTRGQQVTLSCSPISGHRSVSWYQQTPGQGLQFLFEYFSETQRNKGNFPGRFSGRQFSNSRSEMNVSTLELGDSALYLCASSFGLAGGPKNEQFFGPGTRLTVL.

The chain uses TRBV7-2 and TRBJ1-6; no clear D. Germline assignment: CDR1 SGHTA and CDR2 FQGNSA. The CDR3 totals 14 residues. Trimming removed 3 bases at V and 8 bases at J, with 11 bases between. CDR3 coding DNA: TGTGCCAGCAGCTTTGGGGTCTCGGATTCACCCCTCCACTTT. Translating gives CASSFGVSDSPLHF. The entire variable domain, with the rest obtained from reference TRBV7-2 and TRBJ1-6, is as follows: GAGVSQSPSNKVTEKGKDVELRCDPISGHTALYWYRQSLGQGLEFLIYFQGNSAPDKSGLPSDRFSAERTGGSVSTLTIQRTQQEDSAVYLCASSFGVSDSPLHFGNGTRLTVT.

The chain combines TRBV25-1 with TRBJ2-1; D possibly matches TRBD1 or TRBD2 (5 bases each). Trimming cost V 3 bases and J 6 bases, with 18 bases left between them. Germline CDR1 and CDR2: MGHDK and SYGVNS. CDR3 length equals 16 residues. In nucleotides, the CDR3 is TGTGCCAGCAGTGACCCAACCGGGGCTCCTTTCAATGAGCAGTTCTTC. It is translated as CASSDPTGAPFNEQFF.